Each of the 32 T cell receptor beta chains below was sequenced from the same sample in a study of vaccination and CD4 T cells after COVID-19 (dated by TCRdb to between 2021 and 2024). The meaning of the sample's treatment or condition label: 10-day PBMC culture with coronavirus spike peptide pools or control peptides (ViraFEST assay). Libraries were prepared through PCR. Reads for this sample came from an Illumina iSeq 100. DNA from cultured CD4+ T cells was subjected to TCR sequencing with the Oncomine TCR Beta short-read assay at the Johns Hopkins FTIC core. TCRdb redid the processing of the public reads, applying fastp at Q25 and MiXCR, and retained in-frame beta chains. Identical CDR3 protein sequences are pooled into one entry, listed with their most common genes and DNA. The sample table shows some 20,000 distinct CDR3 sequences, and 40% to 50% are seen once. 13% of the sample is held by the ten biggest clonotypes.

For these receptors, no antigen is known. The material sequenced was cultured CD4+ T cells from blood. Receptors were obtained from a human donor with COVID-19.

This chain uses TRBV5-1 with TRBJ2-5; perhaps TRBD1 as D (5 bases). The V gene's germline CDR1 is SGHRS and CDR2 YFSETQ. The CDR3 totals 13 residues. V dropped 4 bases and J dropped 5 bases, with 12 bases sitting between them. This CDR3 reads CASSQGFVETQYF. The CDR3 DNA reads as TGCGCCAGCAGCCAGGGATTCGTTGAGACCCAGTACTTC.

This clonotype was seen a few times. The chain is built from TRBV28 and TRBJ1-1; 11 bases fit TRBD1. Trimming removed 3 bases from V and 9 bases from J; junction bases left unmatched: 3. The CDR3 length is 13 residues. The V gene's germline CDR1 is MDHEN and CDR2 SYDVKM. Here the CDR3 DNA reads TGTGCCAGCAGTTTGGGACAGGGGGGGAAAGCTTTCTTT. Residues: CASSLGQGGKAFF.

V is TRBV11-3 and J is TRBJ1-1; D is unclear. Germline-derived CDR1 and CDR2 are SGHNT and YENEEA. Deletions cut 5 bases from V and 11 bases from J, with 15 bases between. The CDR3 is 12 amino acids. CDR3 DNA: TGTGCCAGCAGCGGTACAGCGAGCGCGGCTTTCTTT. Translated: CASSGTASAAFF.

This chain joins TRBV7-2 and TRBJ1-3; 12 positions match TRBD1. Trimming removed 0 bases from V and 1 base from J; junction bases left unmatched: 7. The germline CDR1 and CDR2 sequences are SGHTA and FQGNSA. The CDR3 covers 19 residues. The CDR3 here is CASSLAGVGQGASGNTIYF. The CDR3 nucleotides are TGTGCCAGCAGCTTAGCGGGGGTGGGACAGGGGGCATCTGGAAACACCATATATTTT.

The chain links TRBV4-1 to TRBJ2-3; 7 bases map to TRBD2. Trimming cost V 0 bases and J 2 bases; bases outside gene matches: 8. The germline gives CDR1 MGHRA, CDR2 YSYEKL. The CDR3 length is 17 residues. The CDR3 DNA is TGCGCCAGCAGCCAAGAGGGAGGGCTAGCCAACACAGATACGCAGTATTTT. The encoded protein is CASSQEGGLANTDTQYF.

The chain employs TRBV6-1 and TRBJ1-1; maybe TRBD1 (5 bases). The CDR3 has 18 residues. V was shortened by 2 bases and J by 3 bases, with 22 bases between the two germline ends. Germline loops: CDR1 MNHNS, CDR2 SASEGT. CDR3: CASSERAVGAESHTEAFF. The CDR3 nucleotides are TGTGCCAGCAGTGAAAGGGCCGTTGGGGCGGAATCGCACACTGAAGCTTTCTTT.

By its share, this clonotype is medium-sized. This chain joins TRBV6-1 and TRBJ1-5; 9 bases map to TRBD1. Unmatched junction bases numbered 10, after V lost 6 bases and J lost 7 bases. This CDR3 contains 15 residues. CDR1 is MNHNS, CDR2 SASEGT, per germline. The CDR3, as DNA: TGTGCCAGCAGCCCGGGACAGGGATCACACCAGCCCCAGCATTTT. Its protein is CASSPGQGSHQPQHF.

The chain employs TRBV6-5 and TRBJ2-5, with 9 bases that match TRBD2. The length of the CDR3 is 16 residues. The trim removed 2 bases at V and 1 base at J, leaving 5 bases unmatched. CDR1 MNHEY and CDR2 SVGAGI come from the germline V gene. CDR3 sequence: CASSYLRGGAQETQYF. The CDR3 DNA reads as TGTGCCAGCAGTTACCTCCGCGGGGGGGCCCAAGAGACCCAGTACTTC.

This rearrangement joins TRBV21-1 to TRBJ1-1; the DNA was not used to check the table's D call, TRBD1. TRBV21-1 is shown as a pseudogene. The CDR3 runs 14 residues. The CDR3 nucleotides are TGTGCCAGCAGCAAAGTTGGGGGAGACACTGAAGCTTTCTTT. The encoded protein is CASSKVGGDTEAFF.

This chain uses TRBV19 with TRBJ1-2; TRBD1 matches 9 bases. V lost 2 bases to trimming and J lost 2 bases; unmatched junction nucleotides: 6. This CDR3 contains 16 residues. The germline CDR1 and CDR2 sequences are LNHDA and SQIVND (reference sequence). For the CDR3, the DNA is TGTGCCAGTAGTATAACCCCCGGACAGGGGAACTATGGCTACACCTTC. Translated, it gives CASSITPGQGNYGYTF.

The chain's CDR3 is CASSPAQGAYEQYF. DNA of the CDR3: TGTGCCAGTAGTCCCGCCCAGGGGGCCTACGAGCAGTACTTC. V and J are TRBV19 and TRBJ2-7, with 7 bases fitting TRBD1. The ends lost 5 bases at V and 2 bases at J; junction bases unmatched: 6. Germline V gene lookup returns CDR1 LNHDA and CDR2 SQIVND (reference sequence). CDR3 length equals 14 residues.

The chain joins TRBV15 to TRBJ2-5; D gene uncertain. The V gene's germline CDR1 is LNHNV and CDR2 YYDKDF (reference sequence). With 0 bases removed from V and 5 bases from J, the gap between germline ends came to 10 bases. CDR3 length: 14 residues. The CDR3 nucleotides read TGTGCCACCAGCAGAGATCAGGCGGCTGAGACCCAGTACTTC. Residues: CATSRDQAAETQYF.

The V and J genes are TRBV28 and TRBJ1-4; D uncertain. V lost 6 bases, J lost 5 bases, and 19 bases lay in between. Germline CDR1 reads MDHEN; CDR2 reads SYDVKM. This CDR3 spans 16 amino acids. The CDR3 DNA reads as TGTGCCAGCAGCCCCCAATTCGGGGATGGGAATGAAAAACTGTTTTTT. Its protein is CASSPQFGDGNEKLFF.

The rearrangement uses TRBV5-1 and TRBJ2-1; 10 bases fit TRBD2. The trim removed 5 bases at V and 0 bases at J, leaving 5 bases unmatched. Germline V gives CDR1 SGHRS, CDR2 YFSETQ. The CDR3 spans 16 residues. CDR3 sequence (DNA): TGCGCCAGCAGTTCCGGGACTAGCGCCTCCTACAATGAGCAGTTCTTC. It specifies CASSSGTSASYNEQFF. Complete variable domain (other parts from reference TRBV5-1 and TRBJ2-1): KAGVTQTPRYLIKTRGQQVTLSCSPISGHRSVSWYQQTPGQGLQFLFEYFSETQRNKGNFPGRFSGRQFSNSRSEMNVSTLELGDSALYLCASSSGTSASYNEQFFGPGTRLTVL.

The rearrangement links TRBV12-5 to TRBJ1-6; D may be TRBD1 (5 bases). Germline assignment: CDR1 LGHNT and CDR2 FRNRAP. This CDR3 has 16 residues. Trimming removed 0 bases from V and 10 bases from J, with 16 bases in between. CDR3 sequence reads: CASGLVQGALESPLHF. CDR3 coding DNA: TGTGCTAGTGGTTTGGTACAAGGGGCCCTGGAGTCACCCCTCCACTTT.

V usage is TRBV5-1 and J usage is TRBJ2-3; D possibly uses TRBD1 or TRBD2 (5 bases each). The CDR3 has 15 residues. V gave up 4 bases and J gave up 3 bases, with 15 bases separating them. The germline gives CDR1 SGHRS, CDR2 YFSETQ. CDR3 residues: CASSRSGGGTDTQYF. In DNA form, the CDR3 reads TGCGCCAGCAGCCGCTCTGGGGGTGGGACAGATACGCAGTATTTT.

The genes are TRBV6-1 and TRBJ1-1, with no clear D. This CDR3 is built from 9 residues. The V end was cut by 8 bases, the J end by 8 bases, with 6 bases between. CDR1 is MNHNS, CDR2 SASEGT, per germline. As DNA, the CDR3 is TGTGCCAGCGGCCGGGAAGCTTTCTTT. Translated: CASGREAFF.

The chain employs TRBV11-1 and TRBJ1-6; possible D gene TRBD1, 5 bases. This CDR3 is built from 14 residues. V shed 3 bases and J shed 7 bases, with 10 bases lying between them. Germline CDR1 is SGHAT and CDR2 is FQDESV (reference sequence). The CDR3 loop reads CASSLTAGNSPLHF. The CDR3 DNA follows: TGTGCCAGCAGCTTGACAGCTGGGAATTCACCCCTCCACTTT.

By sample share, this clonotype is large (0.1 to 1%). The chain carries TRBV2 and TRBJ1-2; D is perhaps TRBD1 (6 bases). V lost 7 bases and J 8 bases, leaving 20 bases between the germline ends. The CDR3 loop spans 14 amino acids. Germline-derived CDR1 and CDR2 are SNHLY and FYNNEI. CDR3 protein: CASTRPVPGDGYTF. CDR3 DNA: TGTGCCAGCACCCGCCCGGTCCCAGGGGACGGCTACACCTTC.

This clonotype was detected a few times. The chain employs TRBV7-2 and TRBJ1-5; D gene ambiguous. Trimming shortened V by 2 bases and J by 1 base, and 9 bases separated the two germline ends. CDR1 and CDR2 from the germline V gene are SGHTA and FQGNSA. The CDR3 loop spans 15 amino acids. The CDR3 loop reads CASSLTGESNQPQHF. The CDR3 nucleotides read TGTGCCAGCAGCTTAACCGGGGAAAGCAATCAGCCCCAGCATTTT.

This chain links TRBV11-3 with TRBJ2-2; D tentatively fits TRBD1 or TRBD2 (6 bases each). V was cut by 2 bases and J by 1 base, with 14 bases left in between. The germline V gene encodes CDR1 SGHNT and CDR2 YENEEA. The CDR3 spans 17 residues. The CDR3 is CASSLRSGGLNTGELFF. The DNA for the CDR3 is TGTGCCAGCAGCTTACGATCCGGGGGCCTGAACACCGGGGAGCTGTTTTTT.

V is TRBV20-1 and J is TRBJ1-1, with D tentatively TRBD1 (6 bases). CDR1 is DFQATT, CDR2 SNEGSKA, per germline (reference sequence). The V and J ends lost 0 bases and 1 base respectively, with 9 bases between them. This CDR3 spans 14 amino acids. CDR3 DNA sequence: TGCAGTGCTAGAGACCCGACAGGGAACACTGAAGCTTTCTTT. It encodes CSARDPTGNTEAFF.

This sequence joins TRBV19 and TRBJ1-5; 9 nucleotides align to TRBD1. The CDR3 spans 18 residues. The germline CDR1 and CDR2 sequences are LNHDA and SQIVND (reference sequence). V lost 7 bases, J lost 4 bases, and 17 bases stayed unmatched. DNA of the CDR3: TGTGCCAGTAACGCACTGAGAACAGGGGGCAGGTTGAATCAGCCCCAGCATTTT. Amino acid sequence: CASNALRTGGRLNQPQHF.

The rearrangement uses TRBV20-1 and TRBJ1-1; D uncertain. CDR1 and CDR2 (germline): DFQATT, SNEGSKA (reference sequence). Trimming took 4 bases from V and 6 from J, leaving 9 bases between them. The CDR3 length is 11 residues. CDR3 in amino acids: CSAKEAAEAFF. The DNA for the CDR3 is TGCAGTGCTAAAGAGGCCGCTGAAGCTTTCTTT.

This rearrangement joins TRBV6-1 to TRBJ1-2, with D possibly being TRBD1 (5 bases). V lost 10 bases and J lost 4, with 13 bases in between. CDR1 and CDR2 (germline): MNHNS, SASEGT. The CDR3 contains 12 residues. CDR3 sequence: CAIKGGGYGYTF. CDR3 nucleotide sequence: TGTGCCATCAAAGGCGGGGGCTATGGCTACACCTTC.

The chain is built from TRBV19 and TRBJ2-5; 7 bases fit TRBD2. Germline-derived CDR1 and CDR2 are LNHDA and SQIVND (reference sequence). The length of the CDR3 is 15 residues. The V segment lost 3 bases and the J segment 1 base; nucleotides outside the gene matches: 5. CDR3 loop: CASSMGGGSQETQYF. DNA for the CDR3: TGTGCCAGTAGTATGGGGGGGGGATCCCAAGAGACCCAGTACTTC.

This clonotype has a handful of counts. The genes are TRBV7-8 and TRBJ2-7, with 9 bases lining up with TRBD1. From germline, CDR1 is SGHVS and CDR2 FQNEAQ. V lost 5 bases to trimming and J lost 7 bases; unmatched junction nucleotides: 15. This CDR3 is 16 amino acids long. The CDR3 sequence: CASSIPTGGVLGEQYF. CDR3 DNA: TGTGCCAGCAGCATTCCTACAGGGGGCGTCTTGGGGGAGCAGTACTTC.

This clonotype was seen a single time. The CDR3 region is CASSRGAGSYNEQFF. In nucleotides, the CDR3 is TGTGCCAGCAGCCGGGGGGCCGGCTCCTACAATGAGCAGTTCTTC. V gene TRBV2 combines with J gene TRBJ2-1; D might be TRBD2 (7 bases). V was clipped by 6 bases and J by 0 bases, with 12 bases between them. CDR3 length: 15 residues. Germline-derived CDR1 and CDR2 are SNHLY and FYNNEI.

The chain recombines TRBV6-1 with TRBJ2-3; D uncertain. Trimming shortened V by 2 bases and J by 10 bases, and 13 bases separated the two germline ends. The germline gives CDR1 MNHNS, CDR2 SASEGT. The CDR3 contains 13 residues. Written as DNA, the CDR3 is TGTGCCAGCAGTGAACAGGAATTCCTTGCGCAGTATTTT. Translation gives CASSEQEFLAQYF.

V and J are TRBV19 and TRBJ1-3; tentative D call: TRBD1 (6 bases). Germline lookup yields CDR1 LNHDA and CDR2 SQIVND (reference sequence). The V end was cut by 1 base, the J end by 4 bases, with 8 bases between. The CDR3 extends over 14 amino acids. CDR3 coding DNA: TGTGCCAGTAGTATAGCGGGGGCAGGAAACACCATATATTTT. Protein: CASSIAGAGNTIYF.

V gene TRBV12-3 or TRBV12-4 combines with J gene TRBJ1-5; no definite D call. The ends were cut back, 7 bases at V and 0 bases at J, with 4 bases in the middle. The CDR3 covers 12 residues. The CDR3 sequence: CASTYSNQPQHF. The CDR3 nucleotides read TGTGCCAGCACGTATAGCAATCAGCCCCAGCATTTT.

The chain employs TRBV11-3 and TRBJ1-4; unclear D gene. The CDR3 runs 14 residues. In germline, CDR1 is SGHNT, CDR2 YENEEA. Trimming shortened V by 6 bases and J by 8 bases, and 16 bases separated the two germline ends. The CDR3 DNA follows: TGTGCCAGCAGTGACCGCACAGTGGAGGAAAAACTGTTTTTT. This sequence encodes CASSDRTVEEKLFF.